By frequency in the sample, the clone carrying this TCR beta chain is medium-sized. Carried by each TCR cDNA molecule was a unique molecular identifier. One entry per CDR3 protein, called by TCRdb with MiXCR from the 5' RACE reads. This sample has 6,000 to 8,500 distinct CDR3 sequences, with about 5% found just once. The sample comes from a study of spatial heterogeneity in lung cancer. Looking at the study overall: Among detected sequences, beta-chain ones consistently exceeded alpha-chain ones in number.

Germline assignment: CDR1 MNHEY and CDR2 SMNVEV (reference sequence). V was cut by 2 bases and J by 4 bases, with 6 bases left in between. This CDR3 has 14 amino acids. The time point here: sample taken at primary tumor resection. Unsorted whole RNA from tumor, nontumor lung or frozen PBMC underwent sequencing. Patients with untreated early-stage non-small cell lung cancer, numbering roughly 69, were the donors. Sequences were derived from normal lung tissue next to the tumor, sampled at surgery. This receptor was obtained from a female donor with early-stage non-small cell lung cancer. The chain is built from TRBV27 and TRBJ1-6; D remains unclear. The CDR3 DNA follows: TGTGCCAGCAGTTTACGACTGTATAATTCACCCCTCCACTTT. Its translation is CASSLRLYNSPLHF.